The 29 T cell receptor beta chains in this list originate from one sample, sequenced in a study of OX40 agonist ivuxolimab in advanced cancers. TCRdb's copy holds only in-frame clones and misses some; the assay was immunoSEQ multiplex PCR. The table shows tens of thousands of clones, with about 88% occurring only once. This specimen consisted of CD4+ or CD8+ T cells sorted from blood, obtained in a trial of the OX40 agonist ivuxolimab. The receptor set was obtained from an adult with an advanced solid tumor such as melanoma, head and neck, liver or kidney cancer.

CDR3: CASSRQGATNEKLFF. The CDR3 DNA reads as TGCGCCAGCAGCCGACAGGGGGCAACTAATGAAAAACTGTTTTTT. The V gene is TRBV4-1, the J gene TRBJ1-4; 9 nucleotides agree with TRBD1. There are 15 residues in the CDR3. In germline, CDR1 is MGHRA, CDR2 YSYEKL. V lost 4 bases and J lost 0; bases outside the gene matches: 0.

The count of this clone is one. V and J are TRBV7-3 and TRBJ1-2, with 9 positions matching TRBD1. V lost 1 base to trimming and J lost 7 bases; unmatched junction nucleotides: 10. CDR3 length: 16 residues. Germline loops: CDR1 SGHTA, CDR2 FQGTGA. The CDR3 sequence: CASSLRGDRALCGYTF. CDR3 coding DNA: TGTGCCAGCAGCTTAAGAGGGGACAGGGCGTTATGTGGCTACACCTTC.

CDR3 bases: TGTGCCAGCAGCAGTCCTGGGTGGGACAGGGGTCTTCGGGATGGCTACACCTTC. Its translation is CASSSPGWDRGLRDGYTF. The chain joins TRBV11-2 to TRBJ1-2; the match to TRBD1 covers 10 bases. The CDR3 has 18 amino acids. With V trimmed by 5 bases and J by 6 bases, 18 bases remained unmatched. Germline-derived CDR1 and CDR2 are SGHAT and FQNNGV.

The rearrangement joins TRBV2 to TRBJ2-2, with D possibly TRBD2 on 5 matching bases. Trimming pared 4 bases from V and 7 bases from J, leaving 10 bases between. The CDR3 length is 13 residues. CDR1 and CDR2 (germline): SNHLY, FYNNEI. The chain's CDR3 is CASSGGLGGELFF. The CDR3 nucleotides read TGTGCCAGCAGTGGAGGGTTGGGCGGGGAGCTGTTTTTT.

The chain uses TRBV10-3 and TRBJ2-5; 7 positions match TRBD2. The germline V gene encodes CDR1 ENHRY and CDR2 SYGVKD. V lost 0 bases, J lost 5 bases, and 18 bases stayed unmatched. The CDR3 is made up of 19 amino acids. CDR3 sequence: CAISESAGFPSGGGETQYF. The CDR3 nucleotides read TGTGCCATCAGTGAGTCGGCAGGGTTCCCTAGCGGCGGAGGGGAGACCCAGTACTTC.

The chain recombines TRBV10-3 with TRBJ2-5, with 9 nucleotides matching TRBD2. The junction had 13 bases not matched to a gene; V was cut back by 10 bases and J by 4 bases. The germline CDR1 and CDR2 sequences are ENHRY and SYGVKD. The CDR3 is 15 amino acids. The CDR3 reads CATSFLAGGSETQYF. Written as DNA, the CDR3 is TGTGCCACCTCCTTCCTGGCGGGAGGGTCAGAGACCCAGTACTTC.

The chain joins TRBV9 to TRBJ2-2; D may match TRBD1 or TRBD2 (5 bases each). Germline-derived CDR1 and CDR2 are SGDLS and YYNGEE. Trimming took off 2 bases at V and 8 bases at J, with 16 bases between the two ends. The CDR3 is made up of 15 amino acids. The CDR3 DNA follows: TGTGCCAGCAGCGTGGGGGAGCTTGGGGTGGGGGAGCTGTTTTTT. Residues: CASSVGELGVGELFF.

The DNA of the CDR3 is TGTGCCAGCAGCTGGAGCGGGAGCGGGACCTACGAGCAGTACTTC. Its translation: CASSWSGSGTYEQYF. V gene TRBV5-5 combines with J gene TRBJ2-7, with TRBD2 matching over 8 bases. Trimming took 3 bases from V and 2 from J; bases not matched to a gene: 7. CDR3 length: 15 residues. Looked up from germline, CDR1 is SGHKS and CDR2 is YYEKEE (reference sequence).

This chain joins TRBV7-7 and TRBJ2-3; the D gene is possibly TRBD1 (5 bases). CDR3 length equals 16 residues. V gave up 1 base and J gave up 1 base, with 12 bases separating them. Germline-derived CDR1 and CDR2 are SSHAT and FNYEAQ (reference sequence). CDR3 residues: CASSLGRGQGTDTQYF. In DNA, the CDR3 is TGTGCCAGCAGCTTAGGACGCGGACAAGGCACAGATACGCAGTATTTT. The whole variable domain, remainder taken from reference TRBV7-7 and TRBJ2-3, is GAGVSQSPRYKVTKRGQDVTLRCDPISSHATLYWYQQALGQGPEFLTYFNYEAQPDKSGLPSDRFSAERPEGSISTLTIQRTEQRDSAMYRCASSLGRGQGTDTQYFGPGTRLTVL.

The V and J genes are TRBV6-5 and TRBJ1-1; tentative D call: TRBD1 (5 bases). Between the trimmed V and J ends, which lost 7 bases and 0 bases, there was a span of 15 bases. The CDR3 length is 15 residues. CDR1 is MNHEY and CDR2 is SVGAGI in the germline V gene. The CDR3 region is CASTFSSGLNTEAFF. CDR3 sequence (DNA): TGTGCCAGCACCTTCAGCTCGGGGCTGAACACTGAAGCTTTCTTT.

This chain uses TRBV15 with TRBJ2-2; D call uncertain. The CDR3 contains 15 residues. Germline assignment: CDR1 LNHNV and CDR2 YYDKDF (reference sequence). V lost 11 bases, J lost 0 bases, and 16 bases lay in between. This CDR3 reads CAARWSLANTGELFF. DNA of the CDR3: TGTGCCGCTCGGTGGTCTCTAGCGAACACCGGGGAGCTGTTTTTT.

In its sample, this clone was seen once. This sequence joins TRBV6-1 and TRBJ2-1, with a possible D match to TRBD2 (5 bases). CDR3 length equals 15 residues. Trimming left V 8 bases short and J 0 bases short, with 14 bases between. Germline CDR1 is MNHNS and CDR2 is SASEGT. The CDR3 region is CASDGAVSSYNEQFF. The CDR3 DNA reads TGTGCCAGCGATGGAGCGGTGAGCTCCTACAATGAGCAGTTCTTC.

In regard to this clone: One end of the junction fails to match germline, which may point to a read error. The chain recombines TRBV2 with TRBJ1-4; a possible D gene is TRBD1 (5 bases). CDR3 length: 15 amino acids. Germline V CDR1 and CDR2: SNHLY, FYNNEI. CDR3 loop: CASSEGLGPGEKLFF. For the CDR3, the DNA is TGTGCCAGCAGCGAAGGACTAGGCCCAGGGGAAAAACTGTTTTTT.

V and J are TRBV28 and TRBJ2-7; the match to TRBD1 covers 9 bases. The CDR3 has 15 residues. Germline-derived CDR1 and CDR2 are MDHEN and SYDVKM. J was trimmed by 5 bases and V by 6 bases; bases with no gene match: 11. This chain's CDR3 is CASRPTGGGRNEQYF. CDR3 nucleotide sequence: TGTGCCAGCAGACCGACAGGGGGGGGGCGGAACGAGCAGTACTTC.

This clone showed up just a few times. V gene TRBV7-6 combines with J gene TRBJ1-1; 8 bases map to TRBD1. The CDR3 is 15 amino acids. V lost 5 bases and J lost 1; bases outside the gene matches: 6. The V gene's germline CDR1 is SGHVS and CDR2 FNYEAQ. This CDR3 is CASSVRTGPNTEAFF. CDR3 DNA: TGTGCCAGCAGCGTGCGGACAGGGCCGAACACTGAAGCTTTCTTT.

The chain combines TRBV28 with TRBJ1-1; 7 positions match TRBD1. Trimming cost V 5 bases and J 0 bases; bases outside gene matches: 9. Germline CDR1 and CDR2: MDHEN and SYDVKM. This CDR3 contains 16 residues. The CDR3 bases are TGTGCCAGCAGTCTAAGCCCCGGACAGGTGAACACTGAAGCTTTCTTT. It codes for CASSLSPGQVNTEAFF.

V gene TRBV19 combines with J gene TRBJ2-2; 8 bases are shared with TRBD2. Germline values: CDR1 LNHDA, CDR2 SQIVND (reference sequence). The V segment lost 0 bases and the J segment 5 bases; nucleotides outside the gene matches: 2. The CDR3 is 15 residues long. CDR3: CASSIDGRDTGELFF. CDR3 coding DNA: TGTGCCAGTAGTATAGACGGGAGGGATACCGGGGAGCTGTTTTTT.

In this sample, this clone is medium-sized. The chain recombines TRBV27 with TRBJ1-1; D is unresolved. V was pared by 3 bases and J by 5 bases, with 7 bases between. Germline assignment: CDR1 MNHEY and CDR2 SMNVEV (reference sequence). The CDR3 has 12 amino acids. CDR3 DNA sequence: TGTGCCAGCAGTTTCCTTGGGACTGAAGCTTTCTTT. Protein product: CASSFLGTEAFF.

V gene TRBV6-4 combines with J gene TRBJ2-3; 10 bases line up with TRBD1. The CDR3 totals 14 residues. With 4 bases clipped from V and 4 bases from J, the junction kept 2 bases outside the gene matches. The V gene's germline CDR1 is MRHNA and CDR2 SNTAGT. The chain's CDR3 is CASSVGQGADTQYF. The DNA of the CDR3 is TGTGCCAGCAGTGTCGGACAGGGGGCAGATACGCAGTATTTT.

The J gene is TRBJ1-5, the V gene TRBV6-4; tentatively, D is TRBD1 (6 bases). The CDR3 totals 13 residues. In germline, CDR1 is MRHNA, CDR2 SNTAGT. Between the trimmed V and J ends, which lost 6 bases and 4 bases, there was a span of 10 bases. CDR3 nucleotides: TGTGCCAGCAGCATGACAGGTAATCAGCCCCAGCATTTT. Translation: CASSMTGNQPQHF.

The CDR3 region is CASSLWRDEETQYF. CDR3 nucleotides: TGTGCCAGCAGCTTATGGCGGGACGAGGAGACCCAGTACTTC. The gene calls are TRBV7-9 and TRBJ2-5; a weak D match, TRBD2 (6 bases). Germline CDR1 is SEHNR and CDR2 is FQNEAQ (reference sequence). Trimming removed 2 bases from V and 5 bases from J, with 12 bases in between. This CDR3 is built from 14 residues.

This sequence joins TRBV7-8 and TRBJ2-1; tentatively, D is TRBD1 or TRBD2 (5 bases each). The CDR3 is made up of 17 amino acids. Germline V gene sequence: CDR1 SGHVS, CDR2 FQNEAQ. Trimming removed 3 bases from V and 0 bases from J, with 15 bases in between. The CDR3: CASSLYGAGSSYNEQFF. The CDR3 region has the DNA TGTGCCAGCAGCTTGTACGGGGCTGGAAGCTCCTACAATGAGCAGTTCTTC.

The chain has TRBV7-6 and TRBJ1-4; no definite D call. The CDR3 runs to 14 residues. V was trimmed by 5 bases and J by 0 bases, leaving 7 bases between them. Germline V gene lookup returns CDR1 SGHVS and CDR2 FNYEAQ. The CDR3 nucleotides read TGTGCCAGCAGCCCTCGAACAACTAATGAAAAACTGTTTTTT. Its translation: CASSPRTTNEKLFF.

DNA for the CDR3: TGTGCCAGCAGCTTACGACGGGACGGGGCAGGCTACGAGCAGTACTTC. Its translation: CASSLRRDGAGYEQYF. The gene calls are TRBV7-2 and TRBJ2-7, with D tentatively TRBD1 or TRBD2 (5 bases each). V was clipped by 2 bases and J by 3 bases, with 17 bases between them. This CDR3 has 16 residues. The V gene's germline CDR1 is SGHTA and CDR2 FQGNSA.

The chain employs TRBV28 and TRBJ1-2; TRBD1 is a possible D gene (5 bases). V lost 6 bases, J lost 3 bases, and 14 bases lay in between. CDR3 length equals 14 residues. Germline V gene lookup returns CDR1 MDHEN and CDR2 SYDVKM. The CDR3 bases are TGTGCCAGCAGCATTGACAGAACCTACTATGGCTACACCTTC. Translated, it gives CASSIDRTYYGYTF.

The rearrangement joins TRBV5-1 to TRBJ2-5; 8 bases line up with TRBD1. TRBJ2-7 explains the end of the DNA better; the J call may be wrong. This CDR3 has 15 amino acids. The V gene's germline CDR1 is SGHRS and CDR2 YFSETQ. CDR3 sequence reads: CASSLGSGTGYEQYF. The CDR3 DNA reads TGCGCCAGCAGCTTGGGCTCCGGGACAGGCTACGAGCAGTACTTC.

The rearrangement uses TRBV2 and TRBJ2-3, with 12 bases aligning to TRBD2. This CDR3 region has 19 residues. V lost 2 bases, J lost 0 bases, and 9 bases stayed unmatched. Germline V gene data show CDR1 as SNHLY and CDR2 as FYNNEI. CDR3 sequence reads: CASSEKGTSGPASTDTQYF. Written as DNA, the CDR3 is TGTGCCAGCAGTGAAAAAGGGACTAGCGGGCCTGCTAGCACAGATACGCAGTATTTT.

The V call is TRBV20-1, the J call TRBJ2-1; the D is unclear. CDR1 DFQATT and CDR2 SNEGSKA come from the germline V gene (reference sequence). This CDR3 region has 11 residues. V lost 3 bases to trimming and J lost 10 bases, with 10 bases between them. This CDR3 is CSARRLREQFF. DNA for the CDR3: TGCAGTGCTAGGAGGTTAAGGGAGCAGTTCTTC.

The chain employs TRBV11-3 and TRBJ2-5, with no clear D. The length of the CDR3 is 13 residues. Germline CDR1 is SGHNT and CDR2 is YENEEA. V gave up 1 base and J gave up 5 bases, with 8 bases separating them. The CDR3 sequence is CASSLAVGETQYF. CDR3 DNA: TGTGCCAGCAGCTTAGCTGTGGGGGAGACCCAGTACTTC.